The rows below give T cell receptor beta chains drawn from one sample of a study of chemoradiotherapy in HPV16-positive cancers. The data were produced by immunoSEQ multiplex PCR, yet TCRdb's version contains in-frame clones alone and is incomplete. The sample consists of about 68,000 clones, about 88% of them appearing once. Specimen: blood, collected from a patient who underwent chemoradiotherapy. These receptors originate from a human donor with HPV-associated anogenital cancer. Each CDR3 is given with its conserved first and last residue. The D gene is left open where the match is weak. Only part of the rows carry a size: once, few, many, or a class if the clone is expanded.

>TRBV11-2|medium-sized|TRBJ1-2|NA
CASSLDIIGYGYTF
TGTGCCAGCAGCTTAGACATAATTGGTTATGGCTACACCTTC
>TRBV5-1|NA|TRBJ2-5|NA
CASSLGQGIETQYF
TGCGCCAGCAGCTTGGGGCAGGGTATAGAGACCCAGTACTTC
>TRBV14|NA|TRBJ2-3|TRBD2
CASSPPGLAGSTDTQYF
TGTGCCAGCAGCCCGCCCGGACTAGCGGGCAGCACAGATACGCAGTATTTT
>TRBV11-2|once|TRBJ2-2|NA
CASGSYGELFF
TGTGCCAGCGGGTCGTATGGGGAGCTGTTTTTT
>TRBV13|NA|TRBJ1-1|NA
CASSLYGAGTEAFF
TGTGCCAGCAGCTTATACGGGGCGGGCACTGAAGCTTTCTTT
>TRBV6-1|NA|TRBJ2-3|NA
CASTGPFQTDTQYF
TGTGCCAGCACCGGACCGTTCCAGACAGATACGCAGTATTTT
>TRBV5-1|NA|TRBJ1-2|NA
CASSSGSSYYYGYTF
TGCGCCAGCAGCTCGGGGTCTTCCTACTACTATGGCTACACCTTC
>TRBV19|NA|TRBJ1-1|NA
CASSVTGSEAFF
TGTGCCAGTAGTGTGACTGGGAGTGAAGCTTTCTTT
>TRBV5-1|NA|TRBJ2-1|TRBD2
CASSSGGLTDNEQFF
TGCGCCAGCAGCTCGGGGGGGTTAACTGACAATGAGCAGTTCTTC
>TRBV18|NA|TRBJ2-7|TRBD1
CASSPRLDGTGGNEQYF
TGTGCCAGCTCACCTAGACTCGACGGGACAGGGGGGAACGAGCAGTACTTC
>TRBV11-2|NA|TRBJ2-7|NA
CASSNPQVYEQYF
TGTGCCAGCAGCAACCCGCAGGTCTACGAGCAGTACTTC
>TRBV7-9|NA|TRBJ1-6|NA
CASSSTTINNSPLHF
TGTGCCAGCAGCTCGACAACAATAAATAATTCACCCCTCCACTTT
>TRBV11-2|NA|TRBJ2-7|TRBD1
CASTLDRGGYEQYF
TGTGCCAGCACCTTAGACAGGGGGGGGTACGAGCAGTACTTC
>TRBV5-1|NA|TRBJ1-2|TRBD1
CASSLGPRTGETKGYTF
TGCGCCAGCAGCTTGGGCCCCCGGACAGGGGAGACGAAAGGCTACACCTTC
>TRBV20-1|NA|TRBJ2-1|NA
CTLSPYNEQFF
TGCACGTTAAGCCCCTACAATGAGCAGTTCTTC
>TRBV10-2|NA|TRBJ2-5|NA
CASSDLRVLPETQYF
TGCGCCAGCAGTGATTTGAGGGTACTTCCAGAGACCCAGTACTTC
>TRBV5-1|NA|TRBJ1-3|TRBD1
CASSLATQGDGNTIYF
TGCGCCAGCAGCTTGGCCACTCAGGGGGACGGAAACACCATATATTTT
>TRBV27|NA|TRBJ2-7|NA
CASSIASSGGGTSSYEQYF
TGTGCCAGCAGTATAGCGTCCTCGGGTGGGGGCACAAGCTCCTACGAGCAGTACTTC
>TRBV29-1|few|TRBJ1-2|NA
CSVGQGYGYTF
TGCAGCGTCGGGCAGGGGTATGGCTACACCTTC
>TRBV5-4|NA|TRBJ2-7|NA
CASSLGDIGIREQYF
TGTGCCAGCAGCTTGGGGGACATAGGAATTCGGGAGCAGTACTTC
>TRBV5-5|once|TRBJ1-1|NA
CASSLDMWNRLNTEAFF
TGTGCCAGCAGCTTGGATATGTGGAACAGATTAAACACTGAAGCTTTCTTT
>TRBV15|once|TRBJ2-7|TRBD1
CATSRDTDRGYEQYF
TGTGCCACCAGCAGAGATACAGACAGGGGTTACGAGCAGTACTTC
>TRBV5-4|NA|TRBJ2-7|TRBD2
CASSPSGRAYEQYF
TGTGCCAGCAGCCCCAGCGGGAGGGCCTACGAGCAGTACTTC
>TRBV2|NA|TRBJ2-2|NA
CASSWGLAPNTGELFF
TGTGCCAGCAGTTGGGGGCTAGCGCCTAACACCGGGGAGCTGTTTTTT
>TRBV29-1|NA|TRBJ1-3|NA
CSVEDRLNSGNTIYF
TGCAGCGTTGAAGATCGACTGAACTCTGGAAACACCATATATTTT
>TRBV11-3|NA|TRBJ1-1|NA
CASKGWGDTEAFF
TGTGCCAGCAAGGGGTGGGGGGACACTGAAGCTTTCTTT
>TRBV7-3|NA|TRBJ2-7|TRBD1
CASSRDRGYYEQYF
TGTGCCAGCAGCCGGGACAGGGGGTACTACGAGCAGTACTTC
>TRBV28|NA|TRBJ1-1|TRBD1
CASSLPGQVNEAFF
TGTGCCAGCAGTCTGCCGGGACAGGTCAATGAAGCTTTCTTT
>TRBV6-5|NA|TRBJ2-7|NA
CASRLVANTYEQYF
TGTGCCAGCAGACTAGTAGCTAATACCTACGAGCAGTACTTC
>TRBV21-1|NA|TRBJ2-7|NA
CASSTGTGTYEQYF
TGTGCCAGCAGCACCGGGACAGGCACCTACGAGCAGTACTTC
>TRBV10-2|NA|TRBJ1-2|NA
CASSTVEGGGYTF
TGCGCCAGCAGTACCGTTGAGGGGGGCGGCTACACCTTC
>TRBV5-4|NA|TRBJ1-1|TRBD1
CASSFKGAGTEAFF
TGTGCCAGCAGCTTTAAGGGGGCAGGAACTGAAGCTTTCTTT
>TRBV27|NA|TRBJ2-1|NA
CASSRRRDNNEQFF
TGTGCCAGCAGTCGACGCCGGGACAACAATGAGCAGTTCTTC
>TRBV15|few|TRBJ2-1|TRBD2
CATSRGLGGRAREEQFF
TGTGCCACCAGCAGGGGACTTGGCGGGAGGGCCAGAGAGGAGCAGTTCTTC
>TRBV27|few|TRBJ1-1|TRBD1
CASSAGTGGSTEAFF
TGTGCCAGCAGTGCCGGGACAGGGGGCTCCACTGAAGCTTTCTTT
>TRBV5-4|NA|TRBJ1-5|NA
CASSDSLNQPQHF
TGTGCCAGCAGTGACAGCCTCAATCAGCCCCAGCATTTT
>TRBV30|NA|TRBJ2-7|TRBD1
CAWSATDRGKQYF
TGTGCCTGGAGTGCAACCGACAGGGGTAAGCAGTACTTC
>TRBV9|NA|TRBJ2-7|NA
CASSATGLSSEQYF
TGTGCCAGCAGCGCAACGGGACTCTCTTCCGAGCAGTACTTC
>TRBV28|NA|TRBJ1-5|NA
CASSFQPQGLSNQPQHF
TGTGCCAGCAGTTTCCAACCCCAGGGCCTGAGCAATCAGCCCCAGCATTTT
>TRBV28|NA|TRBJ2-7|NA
CASAGYYEQYF
TGTGCCAGCGCGGGGTACTACGAGCAGTACTTC
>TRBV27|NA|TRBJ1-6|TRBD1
CASRSGTAYSPLHF
TGTGCCAGCAGATCCGGGACAGCTTATTCACCCCTCCACTTT
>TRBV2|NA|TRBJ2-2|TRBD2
CASMGLAGHANTGELFF
TGTGCCAGTATGGGTCTAGCGGGTCACGCGAACACCGGGGAGCTGTTTTTT
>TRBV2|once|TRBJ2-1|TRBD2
CASSDVGYGGRTSYNEQFF
TGTGCCAGCAGTGATGTGGGGTACGGCGGGAGGACCTCCTACAATGAGCAGTTCTTC